This T cell receptor (beta chain) was obtained from a study of blood T cell repertoires in COVID-19. About the study: Collection of acute and convalescent COVID-19 samples took place in the United States, Italy and Spain. T cells, B-cell-depleted T cells, or PBMCs supplied cDNA or gDNA.

As regards this clone: Other DNA sequences in the sample encode the same CDR3.

Profiled with immunoSEQ multiplex PCR; TCRdb holds only in-frame clones, not every one. This sample carries over 250,000 clones, around 90% of them seen once, and the ten largest clones take roughly 2.3%. The sequence came from a man aged 45-65 years with acute or convalescent COVID-19. Sequenced material: peripheral blood.

This CDR3 is CATSDARDNQETQYF. The DNA for the CDR3 is TGTGCCACCAGTGATGCCCGGGACAACCAAGAGACCCAGTACTTC. The chain recombines TRBV24-1 with TRBJ2-5; D is possibly TRBD1 (6 bases). V was pared by 3 bases and J by 0 bases, with 10 bases between. The CDR3 extends over 15 amino acids. Germline CDR1 KGHDR, CDR2 SFDVKD.